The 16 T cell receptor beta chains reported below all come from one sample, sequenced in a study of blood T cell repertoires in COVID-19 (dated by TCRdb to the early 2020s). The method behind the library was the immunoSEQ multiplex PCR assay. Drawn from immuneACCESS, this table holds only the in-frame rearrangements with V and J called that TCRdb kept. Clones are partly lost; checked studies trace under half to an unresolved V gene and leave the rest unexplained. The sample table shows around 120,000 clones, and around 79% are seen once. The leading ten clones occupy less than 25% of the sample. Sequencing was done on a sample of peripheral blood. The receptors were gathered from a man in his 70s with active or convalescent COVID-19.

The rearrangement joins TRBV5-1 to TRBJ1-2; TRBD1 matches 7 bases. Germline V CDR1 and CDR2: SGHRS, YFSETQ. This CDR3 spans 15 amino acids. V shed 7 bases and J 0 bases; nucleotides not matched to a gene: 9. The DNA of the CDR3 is TGCGCCAGCCGCAGGGACAGACAGACTAACTATGGCTACACCTTC. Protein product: CASRRDRQTNYGYTF. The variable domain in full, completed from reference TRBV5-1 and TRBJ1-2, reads KAGVTQTPRYLIKTRGQQVTLSCSPISGHRSVSWYQQTPGQGLQFLFEYFSETQRNKGNFPGRFSGRQFSNSRSEMNVSTLELGDSALYLCASRRDRQTNYGYTFGSGTRLTVV.

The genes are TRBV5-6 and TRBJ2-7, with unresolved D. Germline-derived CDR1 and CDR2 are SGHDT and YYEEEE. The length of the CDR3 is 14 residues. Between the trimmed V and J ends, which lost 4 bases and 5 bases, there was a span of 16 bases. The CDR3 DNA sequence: TGTGCCAGCAGCCCGCAGACATATTCCCACGAGCAGTACTTC. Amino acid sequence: CASSPQTYSHEQYF.

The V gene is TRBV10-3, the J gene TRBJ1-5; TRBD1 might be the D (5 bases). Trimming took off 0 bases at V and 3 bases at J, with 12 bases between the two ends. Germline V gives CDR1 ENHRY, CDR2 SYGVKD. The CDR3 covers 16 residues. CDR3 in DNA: TGTGCCATCAGTGAGTCCGGGGGGAACAACAATCAGCCCCAGCATTTT. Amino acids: CAISESGGNNNQPQHF.

The CDR3 region has the DNA TGTGCCTGGAGTGTACACTGGACTAGCGGCACAGATACGCAGTATTTT. Encoded protein: CAWSVHWTSGTDTQYF. This chain uses TRBV30 with TRBJ2-3; 9 bases match TRBD2. CDR1 is GTSNPN, CDR2 SVGIG, per germline (reference sequence). This CDR3 contains 16 residues. V shed 0 bases and J 1 base; nucleotides not matched to a gene: 5.

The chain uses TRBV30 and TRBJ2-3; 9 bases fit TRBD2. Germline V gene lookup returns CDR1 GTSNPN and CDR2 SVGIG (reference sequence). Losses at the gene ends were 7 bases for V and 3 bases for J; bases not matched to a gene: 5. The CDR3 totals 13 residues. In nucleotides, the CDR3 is TGTGCCTCTCGGACTAGCGCTACAGATACGCAGTATTTT. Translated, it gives CASRTSATDTQYF.

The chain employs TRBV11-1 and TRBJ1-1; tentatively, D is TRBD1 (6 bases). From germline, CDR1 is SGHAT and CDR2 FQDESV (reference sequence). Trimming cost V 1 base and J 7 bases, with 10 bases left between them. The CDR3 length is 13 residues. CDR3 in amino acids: CASSLGQDGEAFF. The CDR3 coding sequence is TGTGCCAGCAGCTTAGGACAGGACGGTGAAGCTTTCTTT.

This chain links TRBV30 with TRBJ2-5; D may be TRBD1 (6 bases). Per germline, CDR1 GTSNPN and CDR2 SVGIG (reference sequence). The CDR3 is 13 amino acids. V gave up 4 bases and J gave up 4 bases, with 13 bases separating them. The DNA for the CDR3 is TGTGCCTGGATGGTCAGGGGCGGAGAGACCCAGTACTTC. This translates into CAWMVRGGETQYF.

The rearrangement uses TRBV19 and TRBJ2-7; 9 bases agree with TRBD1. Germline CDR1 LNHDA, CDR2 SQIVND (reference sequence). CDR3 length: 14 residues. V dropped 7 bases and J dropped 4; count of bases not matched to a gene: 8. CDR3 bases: TGTGCCAGTAAGGTGGGACAGGGATCTTACGAGCAGTACTTC. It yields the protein CASKVGQGSYEQYF.

The chain's CDR3 is CASRGKGNDGYTF. CDR3 coding DNA: TGTGCCAGCAGGGGAAAGGGGAACGATGGCTACACCTTC. J is TRBJ1-2 and V is TRBV27; D is possibly TRBD1 (5 bases). Germline V gene sequence: CDR1 MNHEY, CDR2 SMNVEV (reference sequence). The CDR3 totals 13 residues. Trimming left V 6 bases short and J 6 bases short, with 14 bases between.

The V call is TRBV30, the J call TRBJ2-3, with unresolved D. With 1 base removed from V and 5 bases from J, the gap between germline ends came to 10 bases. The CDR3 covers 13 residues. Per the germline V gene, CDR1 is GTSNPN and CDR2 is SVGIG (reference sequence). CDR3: CAWSGTGRDTQYF. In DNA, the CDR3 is TGTGCCTGGAGTGGTACTGGTAGAGATACGCAGTATTTT.

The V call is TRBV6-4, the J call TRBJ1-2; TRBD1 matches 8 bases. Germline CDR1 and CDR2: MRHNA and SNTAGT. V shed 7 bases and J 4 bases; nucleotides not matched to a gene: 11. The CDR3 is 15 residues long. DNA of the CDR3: TGTGCCAGCAACGACGGTAACAGGGGGGTCTATGGCTACACCTTC. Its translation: CASNDGNRGVYGYTF.

This chain's CDR3 is CASSVGTGGQPQHF. The CDR3 DNA is TGTGCCAGCAGTGTCGGGACAGGGGGTCAGCCCCAGCATTTT. The rearrangement joins TRBV2 to TRBJ1-5, with 11 bases fitting TRBD1. The germline V gene encodes CDR1 SNHLY and CDR2 FYNNEI. V dropped 4 bases and J dropped 6; count of bases not matched to a gene: 2. The CDR3 spans 14 residues.

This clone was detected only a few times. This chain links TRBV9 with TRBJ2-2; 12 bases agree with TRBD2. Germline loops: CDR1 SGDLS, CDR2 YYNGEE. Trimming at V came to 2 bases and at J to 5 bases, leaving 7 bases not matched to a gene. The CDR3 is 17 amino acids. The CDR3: CASSVPLAGGSTGELFF. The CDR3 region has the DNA TGTGCCAGCAGCGTCCCACTAGCGGGAGGTTCAACCGGGGAGCTGTTTTTT.

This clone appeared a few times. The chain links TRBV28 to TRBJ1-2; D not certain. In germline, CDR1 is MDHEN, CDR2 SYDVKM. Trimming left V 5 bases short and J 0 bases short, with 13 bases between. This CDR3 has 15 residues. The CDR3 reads CASSRGRRANYGYTF. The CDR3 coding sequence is TGTGCCAGCAGTCGCGGTAGGCGGGCTAACTATGGCTACACCTTC.

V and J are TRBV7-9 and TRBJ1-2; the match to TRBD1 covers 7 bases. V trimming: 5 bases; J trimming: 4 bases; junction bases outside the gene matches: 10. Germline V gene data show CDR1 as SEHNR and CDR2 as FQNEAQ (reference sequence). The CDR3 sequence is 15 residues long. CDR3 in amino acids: CASSPDPGQTYGYTF. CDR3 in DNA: TGTGCCAGCAGCCCGGACCCGGGACAGACCTATGGCTACACCTTC.

Here the CDR3 reads CASSTGTASSTDTQYF. For the CDR3, the DNA is TGTGCCAGCAGTACCGGGACAGCATCTAGCACAGATACGCAGTATTTT. This chain joins TRBV28 and TRBJ2-3, with 7 bases lining up with TRBD1. V gave up 5 bases and J gave up 0 bases; unmatched junction bases: 8. CDR3 size: 16 residues. CDR1 and CDR2 from the germline V gene are MDHEN and SYDVKM.